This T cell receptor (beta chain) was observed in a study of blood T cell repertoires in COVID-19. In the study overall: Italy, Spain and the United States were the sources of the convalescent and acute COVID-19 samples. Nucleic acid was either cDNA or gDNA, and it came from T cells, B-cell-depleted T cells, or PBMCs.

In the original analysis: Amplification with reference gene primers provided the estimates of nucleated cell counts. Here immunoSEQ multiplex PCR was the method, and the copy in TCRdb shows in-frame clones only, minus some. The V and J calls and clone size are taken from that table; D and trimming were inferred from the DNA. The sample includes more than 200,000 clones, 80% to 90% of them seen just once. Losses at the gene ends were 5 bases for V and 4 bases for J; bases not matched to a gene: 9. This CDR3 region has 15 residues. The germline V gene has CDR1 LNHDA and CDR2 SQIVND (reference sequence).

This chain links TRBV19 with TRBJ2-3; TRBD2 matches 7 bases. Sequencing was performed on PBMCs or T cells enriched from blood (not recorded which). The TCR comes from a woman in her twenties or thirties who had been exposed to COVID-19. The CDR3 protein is CASSLAAGGADTQYF. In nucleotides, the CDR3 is TGTGCCAGTAGTCTAGCGGCCGGAGGGGCAGATACGCAGTATTTT.